This T cell receptor beta chain appears in the sequencing data of a study of blood T cell repertoires in COVID-19. Study-level information: The origin of the acute and convalescent COVID-19 samples was the United States, Italy and Spain. PBMCs, B-cell-depleted T cells, or T cells were the source of the cDNA or gDNA that made up the material.

Authors' analysis steps: Reference gene primer amplification gave estimated nucleated cell counts. Only in-frame clones appear in the TCRdb table, and some are missing; sequencing was by immunoSEQ multiplex PCR. V and J calls and clone size are given by that table; D and trimming were obtained from the DNA. The data hold around 64,000 clones, with roughly 87% observed a single time. Germline CDR1 reads SNHLY; CDR2 reads FYNNEI. The CDR3 sequence is 13 residues long. Trimming took 1 base from V and 7 from J, leaving 10 bases between them. Sequences were obtained from peripheral blood. The gene calls are TRBV2 and TRBJ1-1; D gene unclear. The receptor was isolated from a woman older than 75 with acute or convalescent COVID-19. The CDR3 here is CASSEERVGEAFF. The CDR3 region has the DNA TGTGCCAGCAGTGAAGAGAGGGTTGGTGAAGCTTTCTTT.